Listed here are 31 T cell receptor beta chains from one sample, sequenced in a study of blood T cell repertoires in COVID-19. Libraries were prepared by immunoSEQ multiplex PCR; TCRdb keeps only in-frame clonotypes and omits some of them. Of approximately 300,000 clones listed, about 89% are singletons. Sequenced material: peripheral blood. The receptors come from a man aged 35 to 55 with acute or convalescent COVID-19.

V gene TRBV5-1 combines with J gene TRBJ1-5; no definite D call. The CDR3 covers 15 residues. CDR1 is SGHRS, CDR2 YFSETQ, per germline. V shed 0 bases and J shed 5 bases, with 12 bases lying between them. CDR3 in amino acids: CASSLGGGGDQPQHF. CDR3 DNA sequence: TGCGCCAGCAGCTTGGGGGGTGGCGGGGATCAGCCCCAGCATTTT.

V and J are TRBV5-1 and TRBJ1-2, with a tentative D call TRBD1 (5 bases). This CDR3 contains 16 residues. V was cut by 4 bases and J by 5 bases, with 21 bases left in between. Germline CDR1 and CDR2: SGHRS and YFSETQ. CDR3: CASSPSPGGLGYGYTF. The CDR3 DNA sequence: TGCGCCAGCAGCCCCTCACCCGGGGGTCTGGGTTATGGCTACACCTTC.

This rearrangement joins TRBV19 to TRBJ1-1, with no clear D. Germline CDR1 reads LNHDA; CDR2 reads SQIVND (reference sequence). The V end lost 3 bases, the J end lost 3 bases, and 14 bases lay between the germline ends. The CDR3 totals 15 residues. Written as DNA, the CDR3 is TGTGCCAGTAGTATCCACAAGGGAGTACACACTGAAGCTTTCTTT. Translating gives CASSIHKGVHTEAFF.

This chain's CDR3 is CASTLYLGQGTSGYTF. The CDR3 nucleotides are TGTGCCAGTACTCTTTATCTCGGACAGGGGACGTCTGGCTACACCTTC. The V call is TRBV19, the J call TRBJ1-2; 9 positions agree with TRBD1. The CDR3 spans 16 residues. Germline loops: CDR1 LNHDA, CDR2 SQIVND (reference sequence). The trim removed 7 bases at V and 7 bases at J, leaving 16 bases unmatched.

The chain links TRBV5-4 to TRBJ2-7; maybe TRBD1 (6 bases). V dropped 0 bases and J dropped 2 bases, with 12 bases sitting between them. This CDR3 has 15 residues. CDR1 is SGHNT, CDR2 YYREEE, per germline (reference sequence). The CDR3 loop is CASSLGTGWTYEQYF. CDR3 bases: TGTGCCAGCAGCTTGGGAACAGGGTGGACCTACGAGCAGTACTTC.

The chain combines TRBV18 with TRBJ1-1; TRBD1 might be the D (6 bases). V lost 2 bases to trimming and J lost 4 bases, with 11 bases between them. This CDR3 region has 14 residues. From germline, CDR1 is KGHSH and CDR2 LQKENI. The chain's CDR3 is CASSPSQGRTEAFF. As DNA, the CDR3 is TGTGCCAGCTCACCATCCCAGGGGCGCACTGAAGCTTTCTTT.

This chain joins TRBV6-5 and TRBJ2-1; 11 bases line up with TRBD2. This CDR3 is 15 amino acids long. V dropped 8 bases and J dropped 7; count of bases not matched to a gene: 10. The germline gives CDR1 MNHEY, CDR2 SVGAGI. The CDR3 DNA reads as TGTGCCAGCGAGGGTCGACTAGCGGGGATGAATGAGCAGTTCTTC. This encodes CASEGRLAGMNEQFF.

The V gene is TRBV30, the J gene TRBJ1-4; a weak D match, TRBD1 (6 bases). Germline CDR1 reads GTSNPN; CDR2 reads SVGIG (reference sequence). The CDR3 is made up of 15 amino acids. Trimming cost V 6 bases and J 7 bases, with 21 bases left between them. CDR3 sequence (DNA): TGTGCCTGCGGTCCATCAGGGGCTAAGCGTGAAAAACTGTTTTTT. It yields the protein CACGPSGAKREKLFF.

DNA for the CDR3: TGTGCCAGCAGCTTAGAAGGGGGCGAGGACACTGAAGCTTTCTTT. Translation: CASSLEGGEDTEAFF. The genes are TRBV7-9 and TRBJ1-1, with 7 bases lining up with TRBD1. The J segment lost 3 bases and the V segment lost 1 base, leaving 5 bases of the junction unmatched. The CDR3 contains 15 residues. The germline gives CDR1 SEHNR, CDR2 FQNEAQ (reference sequence). Complete variable domain (other parts from reference TRBV7-9 and TRBJ1-1): DTGVSQNPRHKITKRGQNVTFRCDPISEHNRLYWYRQTLGQGPEFLTYFQNEAQLEKSRLLSDRFSAERPKGSFSTLEIQRTEQGDSAMYLCASSLEGGEDTEAFFGQGTRLTVV.

V and J are TRBV11-1 and TRBJ1-2; D is possibly TRBD1 (6 bases). The CDR3 is made up of 13 amino acids. From germline, CDR1 is SGHAT and CDR2 FQDESV (reference sequence). V shed 5 bases and J shed 4 bases, with 11 bases lying between them. CDR3 amino acids: CASSRGSTYGYTF. As DNA, the CDR3 is TGTGCCAGCAGCAGGGGGAGCACCTATGGCTACACCTTC.

V usage is TRBV9 and J usage is TRBJ1-5; maybe TRBD1 (6 bases). This CDR3 has 16 residues. Per germline, CDR1 SGDLS and CDR2 YYNGEE. Trimming removed 1 base from V and 1 base from J, with 12 bases in between. The CDR3 sequence: CASSVWTEGSNQPQHF. The CDR3 DNA reads TGTGCCAGCAGCGTATGGACAGAAGGCAGCAATCAGCCCCAGCATTTT.

V usage is TRBV11-3 and J usage is TRBJ2-1; perhaps TRBD2 as D (7 bases). The CDR3 contains 15 residues. Germline CDR1 SGHNT, CDR2 YENEEA. V was clipped by 5 bases and J by 4 bases, with 15 bases between them. Here the CDR3 DNA reads TGTGCCAGCAGCACTGGGGGGGCCGGATACAATGAGCAGTTCTTC. Protein product: CASSTGGAGYNEQFF.

The V call is TRBV7-3, the J call TRBJ2-1; TRBD2 matches at 8 bases. Germline lookup yields CDR1 SGHTA and CDR2 FQGTGA. CDR3 length: 16 amino acids. Germline trimming cut 4 bases from V and 7 bases from J; bases unmatched to any gene: 12. The CDR3 DNA is TGTGCCAGCAGCTATCATGCCCGGGGGGGCGGGAATGAGCAGTTCTTC. Amino acid sequence: CASSYHARGGGNEQFF.

Remarks on this clone: Other DNA sequences in this sample translate to the same CDR3. The J gene is TRBJ1-1, the V gene TRBV18; D gene unclear. The germline V gene encodes CDR1 KGHSH and CDR2 LQKENI. The CDR3 extends over 13 amino acids. Trimming took 2 bases from V and 2 from J, leaving 6 bases between them. CDR3 region: CASSPGPNTEAFF. CDR3 coding DNA: TGTGCCAGCTCACCAGGGCCCAACACTGAAGCTTTCTTT.

The chain employs TRBV4-2 and TRBJ1-5; D is unclear. Trimming removed 0 bases from V and 9 bases from J, with 18 bases in between. CDR1 is LGHNA and CDR2 is YNFKEQ in the germline V gene. This CDR3 region has 16 residues. DNA of the CDR3: TGTGCCAGCAGCCAAGATCCGATGGCCTCGATTTCGCCCCAGCATTTT. This sequence encodes CASSQDPMASISPQHF.

The chain couples TRBV5-1 to TRBJ2-3; D is unclear. The V end lost 0 bases, the J end lost 0 bases, and 14 bases lay between the germline ends. Germline CDR1 is SGHRS and CDR2 is YFSETQ. This CDR3 has 17 residues. CDR3 DNA sequence: TGCGCCAGCAGCTTGGAACAGCTGAGTTGGAGCACAGATACGCAGTATTTT. Amino acids: CASSLEQLSWSTDTQYF.

The chain combines TRBV2 with TRBJ1-1; the D is unclear. This CDR3 region has 12 residues. V was clipped by 9 bases and J by 7 bases, with 15 bases between them. The germline CDR1 and CDR2 sequences are SNHLY and FYNNEI. CDR3 protein: CASLMGGLEAFF. The DNA of the CDR3 is TGTGCCAGTCTTATGGGAGGGCTTGAAGCTTTCTTT. Looking up the rest from reference TRBV2 and TRBJ1-1 gives the full variable domain: EPEVTQTPSHQVTQMGQEVILRCVPISNHLYFYWYRQILGQKVEFLVSFYNNEISEKSEIFDDQFSVERPDGSNFTLKIRSTKLEDSAMYFCASLMGGLEAFFGQGTRLTVV.

The CDR3 reads CASSLDRGIDEQYF. CDR3 nucleotide sequence: TGCGCCAGCAGCTTGGACAGGGGGATCGACGAGCAGTACTTC. The rearrangement links TRBV5-1 to TRBJ2-7, with TRBD1 identical over 8 bases. The trim removed 0 bases at V and 5 bases at J, leaving 4 bases unmatched. The CDR3 is made up of 14 amino acids. CDR1 and CDR2 (germline): SGHRS, YFSETQ.

The chain uses TRBV6-5 and TRBJ2-3, with 10 bases that match TRBD1. V lost 6 bases, J lost 3 bases, and 3 bases stayed unmatched. CDR1 and CDR2 (germline): MNHEY, SVGAGI. The CDR3 consists of 14 residues. CDR3 region: CASRRTGGTDTQYF. The DNA of the CDR3 is TGTGCCAGCAGAAGGACAGGGGGAACAGATACGCAGTATTTT.

The genes are TRBV28 and TRBJ1-5; TRBD1 might be the D (5 bases). V shed 5 bases and J shed 2 bases, with 10 bases lying between them. This CDR3 comprises 14 residues. The germline gives CDR1 MDHEN, CDR2 SYDVKM. The CDR3 loop reads CASSPGGGNQPQHF. As DNA, the CDR3 is TGTGCCAGCAGTCCAGGAGGGGGCAATCAGCCCCAGCATTTT. The whole variable domain, remainder taken from reference TRBV28 and TRBJ1-5, is DVKVTQSSRYLVKRTGEKVFLECVQDMDHENMFWYRQDPGLGLRLIYFSYDVKMKEKGDIPEGYSVSREKKERFSLILESASTNQTSMYLCASSPGGGNQPQHFGDGTRLSIL.

This rearrangement joins TRBV5-1 to TRBJ2-1; 8 bases fit TRBD2. Per the germline V gene, CDR1 is SGHRS and CDR2 is YFSETQ. CDR3 length equals 16 residues. The trim removed 1 base at V and 3 bases at J, leaving 6 bases unmatched. In DNA, the CDR3 is TGCGCCAGCAGCTTGTCTGCGGGGGGACACTACAATGAGCAGTTCTTC. This codes for CASSLSAGGHYNEQFF. Complete variable domain (other parts from reference TRBV5-1 and TRBJ2-1): KAGVTQTPRYLIKTRGQQVTLSCSPISGHRSVSWYQQTPGQGLQFLFEYFSETQRNKGNFPGRFSGRQFSNSRSEMNVSTLELGDSALYLCASSLSAGGHYNEQFFGPGTRLTVL.

This chain connects TRBV6-1 to TRBJ1-1; D not resolved. Trimming took 0 bases from V and 13 from J, leaving 6 bases between them. Germline CDR1 MNHNS, CDR2 SASEGT. The CDR3 is 10 residues long. CDR3 DNA: TGTGCCAGCAGTGAAGCGTCAGGTTTCTTT. Protein: CASSEASGFF.

The sample holds a few counts of this clone. The CDR3 nucleotides read TGTGCCAGCAGCTCGCTCCGGGAGACAGTAGCTTTCTTT. Protein: CASSSLRETVAFF. This rearrangement joins TRBV5-4 to TRBJ1-1; possible D gene TRBD1, 5 bases. The V gene's germline CDR1 is SGHNT and CDR2 YYREEE (reference sequence). Trimming left V 3 bases short and J 10 bases short, with 16 bases between. The CDR3 totals 13 residues.

V and J are TRBV11-3 and TRBJ2-7; D possibly corresponds to TRBD2 (6 bases). The CDR3 runs 14 residues. CDR1 is SGHNT and CDR2 is YENEEA in the germline V gene. The V end was cut by 3 bases, the J end by 4 bases, with 13 bases between. CDR3 protein: CASSLSGVSYEQYF. Here the CDR3 DNA reads TGTGCCAGCAGCTTGTCGGGGGTGTCTTACGAGCAGTACTTC.

The V and J genes are TRBV4-1 and TRBJ2-4; 13 nucleotides match TRBD2. This CDR3 region has 18 residues. With V trimmed by 0 bases and J by 0 bases, 2 bases remained unmatched. CDR1 is MGHRA, CDR2 YSYEKL, per germline. The CDR3 region has the DNA TGCGCCAGCAGCCAAGAGGGACTAGCGGGACCAGCCAAAAACATTCAGTACTTC. Translating it yields CASSQEGLAGPAKNIQYF.

The V and J genes are TRBV7-2 and TRBJ1-1; a weak D match, TRBD1 (6 bases). This CDR3 spans 13 amino acids. Germline lookup yields CDR1 SGHTA and CDR2 FQGNSA. Trimming cost V 6 bases and J 7 bases, with 15 bases left between them. Written as DNA, the CDR3 is TGTGCCAGCAGTTTAAACAGGGACAATGAAGCTTTCTTT. Protein product: CASSLNRDNEAFF.

The chain joins TRBV4-2 to TRBJ2-7; 12 nucleotides align to TRBD2. Unmatched junction bases numbered 8, after V lost 4 bases and J lost 7 bases. Germline-derived CDR1 and CDR2 are LGHNA and YNFKEQ. This CDR3 region has 15 residues. The CDR3: CASSLGTSGFEEQYF. Written as DNA, the CDR3 is TGTGCCAGCAGCCTTGGGACTAGCGGGTTCGAGGAGCAGTACTTC.

The J gene is TRBJ1-2, the V gene TRBV4-1; D is undetermined. Trimming pared 0 bases from V and 4 bases from J, leaving 12 bases between. Germline assignment: CDR1 MGHRA and CDR2 YSYEKL. The CDR3 contains 15 residues. CDR3 amino acids: CASSQEGRGVYGYTF. DNA for the CDR3: TGCGCCAGCAGCCAAGAAGGTCGAGGTGTCTATGGCTACACCTTC.

V gene TRBV6-5 combines with J gene TRBJ2-7; D not resolved. In germline, CDR1 is MNHEY, CDR2 SVGAGI. V lost 6 bases to trimming and J lost 6 bases, with 15 bases between them. The CDR3 consists of 13 residues. The CDR3 DNA reads as TGTGCCAGCAGCCCAATTCACACGGGCGAGCAGTACTTC. Translated: CASSPIHTGEQYF.

J is TRBJ2-2 and V is TRBV7-8; 8 bases align to TRBD2. CDR1 is SGHVS and CDR2 is FQNEAQ in the germline V gene. The CDR3 consists of 14 residues. With 3 bases clipped from V and 15 bases from J, the junction kept 12 bases outside the gene matches. The CDR3 loop reads CASSFYGAGGTMFF. DNA of the CDR3: TGTGCCAGCAGCTTTTATGGGGCGGGGGGCACTATGTTTTTT.

There are a few counts of this clone. This chain uses TRBV2 with TRBJ1-2, with D tentatively TRBD1 (6 bases). Trimming removed 9 bases at V and 0 bases at J, with 20 bases between. The germline CDR1 and CDR2 sequences are SNHLY and FYNNEI. The CDR3 loop spans 16 amino acids. The CDR3 nucleotides read TGTGCCAGGCTAGGGACATCAATTGTAACTAACTATGGCTACACCTTC. Protein sequence: CARLGTSIVTNYGYTF.